This T cell receptor beta chain derives from a study of T cell changes during pregnancy in multiple sclerosis. Sequencing used immunoSEQ multiplex PCR; TCRdb keeps in-frame clones, though not all of them. Of roughly 42,000 clones in the sample, 90% to 95% are singletons; the top ten hold about 0.38%. This CDR3 comprises 15 residues. The germline V gene encodes CDR1 SGHNT and CDR2 YYREEE (reference sequence). V lost 4 bases and J lost 3, with 15 bases in between. The chain has TRBV5-4 and TRBJ2-3; TRBD2 is a possible D gene (5 bases). The source material was CD4+ T cells from peripheral blood mononuclear cells, sampled after pregnancy. This clonotype was obtained from a female donor with multiple sclerosis, enrolled in a pregnancy study. The CDR3 spells CASSVRSGKTDTQYF. CDR3 nucleotides: TGTGCCAGCAGCGTCCGGTCGGGGAAGACAGATACGCAGTATTTT.